This T cell receptor (beta chain) comes out of a study of identical twins (dated by TCRdb to between 2015 and 2016). About the study as a whole: To test whether fetal clonotypes persist, this study deep-sequenced TCR alpha and beta repertoires from monozygotic twins, from unrelated adults of various ages, and from cord blood. Replicate twin experiments were performed at different times using different library preparation protocols to rule out contamination.

Via the germline V gene, CDR1 is MNHEY and CDR2 SVGEGT. Trimming takes 6 bases off V and 5 bases off J; junction bases not matched to a gene: 10. The CDR3, from cysteine to phenylalanine, totals 16 residues. Only the CDR3 region is kept as DNA, spanning 48 bases read in frame from base 1. Turning to this clonotype: Its antigen is unknown. The sample holds no much larger clone one base away, and base qualities are not on file.

Every donor in the study was a healthy Caucasian. The twin cohort comprised three pairs of female monozygotic twins, all aged about 18 to 30 years. The RNA used for TCR libraries was isolated from peripheral blood mononuclear cells. To prepare the library, 5' RACE was applied. Sequencing used an Illumina HiSeq 2000. Template switching added a universal primer binding site, and the final cDNA carried a unique molecular identifier that allowed TCR cDNA molecules to be counted accurately. Specific primers in the conserved constant-segment region were used to synthesize first-strand cDNA for TCR alpha and beta chains. To control for contamination, every cDNA library carried two barcodes: a SMART-Mk sample barcode plus Illumina barcodes. TruSeq adapter sequences, together with Illumina sample barcodes, were added in two successive PCR steps. TCR alpha and beta cDNA libraries were sequenced on the Illumina HiSeq platform with custom primers. The study's processing was this. Raw reads were processed with MiGEC to extract unique molecular identifiers, and MiXCR was used to determine CDR3 positions. Recombination models were inferred per individual with the repgenHMM and IGoR tools using an EM algorithm. Shared clonotypes were analyzed with the tcR package in R, and sharing was normalized by the product of cloneset sizes. To study raw recombination free of thymic and clonal selection effects, out-of-frame nonproductive sequences were analyzed. TCRdb reprocessing: public reads trimmed at Q25 with fastp, clones called with MiXCR, in-frame beta chains kept. Entries that share a CDR3 protein sequence are merged under the most common genes and DNA. Here the V and J calls rest on TCRdb's processing, not on the authors' analysis. The sample table contains hundreds of thousands of distinct CDR3 sequences; only one count was recorded for 8.5% to 9.5% of them. The top ten clonotypes cover approximately 0.94% of the sample.

The study at large found these results: Compared with coincidental sharing between unrelated individuals, out-of-frame TCR alpha sequences shared between twins showed an excess of sequences with low generation probability. In monozygotic twins, out-of-frame TCR alpha sharing was systematically underestimated by recombination models, although the models agreed with sharing between unrelated individuals. Invariant T cells such as MAIT and iNKT could partly confound zero-insertion analyses, though diverse VJ usage argued against this for most clonotypes. Conclusions relied on cross-sectional statistical analysis, since the same donors could not be followed over many years. Fewer insertions were carried by abundant cord blood beta clonotypes, a similar but weaker trend appeared in young adult naive repertoires, and no such trend appeared in memory repertoires. Excess twin sharing in beta out-of-frame sequences was weaker because fewer shared sequences lowered the signal-to-noise ratio.

This sample was shared with a second study, whose subject was yellow fever vaccine responses in identical twins. That second report states: The authors reported that the T cell response to vaccination in identical twins appeared partly convergent and partly personalized. In identical twins, the study followed T cell clones that responded to the vaccine with precision.

Sample: PBMCs. This chain joins TRBV6-2 or TRBV6-3 to TRBJ2-5; TRBD2 matches 12 bases in the middle. The sequence derives from a woman between 18 and 29 years old in good health. The sequence in DNA is TGTGCCAGCAGCAAAACTAGCGGGAGGTCGCTTGAGACCCAGTACTTC. Protein translation: CASSKTSGRSLETQYF.